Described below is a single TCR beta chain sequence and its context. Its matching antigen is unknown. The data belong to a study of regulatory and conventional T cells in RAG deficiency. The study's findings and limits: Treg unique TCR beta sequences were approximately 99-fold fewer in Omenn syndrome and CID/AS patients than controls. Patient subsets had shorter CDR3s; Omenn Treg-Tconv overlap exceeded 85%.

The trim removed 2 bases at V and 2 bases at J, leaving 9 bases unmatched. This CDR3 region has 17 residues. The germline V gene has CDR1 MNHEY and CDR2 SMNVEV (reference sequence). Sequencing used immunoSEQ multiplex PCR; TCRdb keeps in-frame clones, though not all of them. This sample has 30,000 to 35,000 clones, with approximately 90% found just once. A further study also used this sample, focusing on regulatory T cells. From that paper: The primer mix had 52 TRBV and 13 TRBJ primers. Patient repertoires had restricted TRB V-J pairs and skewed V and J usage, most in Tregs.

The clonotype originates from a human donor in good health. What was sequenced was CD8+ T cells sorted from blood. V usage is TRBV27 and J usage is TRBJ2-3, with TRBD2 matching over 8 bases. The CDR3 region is CASSLGGISGATDTQYF. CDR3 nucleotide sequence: TGTGCCAGCAGTTTAGGCGGGATTAGCGGGGCCACAGATACGCAGTATTTT.